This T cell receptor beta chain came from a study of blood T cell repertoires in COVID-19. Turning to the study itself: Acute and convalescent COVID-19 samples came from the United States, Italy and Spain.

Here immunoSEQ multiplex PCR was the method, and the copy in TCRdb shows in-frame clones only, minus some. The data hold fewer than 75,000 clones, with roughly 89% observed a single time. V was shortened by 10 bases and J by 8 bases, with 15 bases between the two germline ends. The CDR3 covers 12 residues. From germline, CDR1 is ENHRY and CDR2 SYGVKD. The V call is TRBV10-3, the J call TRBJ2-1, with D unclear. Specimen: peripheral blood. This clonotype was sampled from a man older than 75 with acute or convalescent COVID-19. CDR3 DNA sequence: TGTGCCACCCACATGGGTCAGGATGAGCAGTTCTTC. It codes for CATHMGQDEQFF.